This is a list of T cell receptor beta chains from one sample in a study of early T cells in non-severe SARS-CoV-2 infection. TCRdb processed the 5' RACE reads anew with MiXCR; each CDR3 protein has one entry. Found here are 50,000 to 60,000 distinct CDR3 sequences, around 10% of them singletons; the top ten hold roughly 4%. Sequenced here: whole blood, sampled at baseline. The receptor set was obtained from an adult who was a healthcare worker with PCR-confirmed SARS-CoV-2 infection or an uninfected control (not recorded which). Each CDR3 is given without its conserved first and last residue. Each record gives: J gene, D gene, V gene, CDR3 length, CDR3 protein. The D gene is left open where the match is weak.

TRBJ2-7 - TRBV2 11 ASAGTNSYEQY
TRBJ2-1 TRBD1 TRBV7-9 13 ASSVTGGVFDEQF
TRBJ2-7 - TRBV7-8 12 ASSFRGRAYEQY
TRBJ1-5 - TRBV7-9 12 ASSYDSSNQPQH
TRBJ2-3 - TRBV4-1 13 ASSLVASSTDTQY
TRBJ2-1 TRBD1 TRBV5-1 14 ASTPFQGASGNEQF
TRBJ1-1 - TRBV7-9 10 ASSYPTPGAF
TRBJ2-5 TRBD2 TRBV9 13 ASSEGTSEAETQY
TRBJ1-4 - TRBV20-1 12 SARFGQGGEKLF
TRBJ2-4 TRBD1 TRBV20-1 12 SASPGTGKNIQY
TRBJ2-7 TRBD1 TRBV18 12 ASSPSTGSGEQY
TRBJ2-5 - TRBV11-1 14 ASSWTGYLMQETQY
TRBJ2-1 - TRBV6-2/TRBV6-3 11 ASSWYMEGEQF
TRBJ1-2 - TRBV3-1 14 ASSPAGPGNSYGYT
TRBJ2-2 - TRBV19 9 ASSTTGRMF
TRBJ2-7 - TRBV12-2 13 ASRFRTGGLYEQY
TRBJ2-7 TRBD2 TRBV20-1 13 SASPPGREGYEQY
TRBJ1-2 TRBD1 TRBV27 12 ASSLYGTGGSYT
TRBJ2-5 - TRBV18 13 ASSQFRGDQETQY
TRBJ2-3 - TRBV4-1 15 ASSQEAGSSQGDTQY
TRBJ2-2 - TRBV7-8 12 ASTGEANTGELF
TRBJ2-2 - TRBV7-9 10 ASTQHTGELF
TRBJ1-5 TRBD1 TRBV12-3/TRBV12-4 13 ASSFSDRGYQPQH
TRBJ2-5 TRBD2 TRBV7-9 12 ACGTSGIQETQY
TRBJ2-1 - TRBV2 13 ASRPTGVWDNEQF
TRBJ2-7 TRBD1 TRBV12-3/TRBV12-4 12 ASRGQGVSYEQY
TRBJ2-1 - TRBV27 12 ASSLSRAGNEQF
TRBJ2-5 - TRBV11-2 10 ASSQRGETQY
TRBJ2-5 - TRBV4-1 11 ASSQALWETQY
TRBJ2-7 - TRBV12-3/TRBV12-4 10 ASRGVGREQY
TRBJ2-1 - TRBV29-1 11 SAEGGGVHEQF